The clone carrying this T cell receptor (beta chain) was seen only a few times. Generated by immunoSEQ multiplex PCR, the TCRdb table keeps only in-frame clones and is missing some. The sample includes about 240,000 clones, 85% to 90% seen only once; the top ten take 4.1%. These data are taken from a study of blood T cell repertoires in COVID-19. Enrollees, roughly 18 to 95 years old, lived in 24 US areas. This CDR3 spans 16 amino acids. Trimming shortened V by 3 bases and J by 5 bases, and 20 bases separated the two germline ends. Germline CDR1 SGHAT, CDR2 FQDESV (reference sequence). This chain uses TRBV11-1 with TRBJ2-7; D perhaps matches TRBD1 (6 bases). The receptor was derived from a woman in her twenties or thirties who had recovered from COVID-19. The sequenced sample consisted of PBMCs or T cells enriched from blood (not recorded which). DNA for the CDR3: TGTGCCAGCAGCTTGTCTGCACAGGGTGGGATCCACGAGCAGTACTTC. Translated: CASSLSAQGGIHEQYF. The full variable domain, with the rest looked up from reference TRBV11-1 and TRBJ2-7, is EAEVAQSPRYKITEKSQAVAFWCDPISGHATLYWYRQILGQGPELLVQFQDESVVDDSQLPKDRFSAERLKGVDSTLKIQPAELGDSAMYLCASSLSAQGGIHEQYFGPGTRLTVT.